This paragraph covers one T cell receptor beta chain sequence. This clone was counted a single time. The antigen this receptor binds is unknown. The record has no base qualities; no much larger clone is one base away. Healthy HIV-negative adults with no recently reported acute infections or vaccinations were included as donors. Every donor was a Caucasian adult living in Nashville, Tennessee, USA. CD4+ T cells were enriched through magnetic negative selection, after which naive cells were positively selected on CD45RA and the remaining negative fraction served as the memory subset. Blood was collected by leukapheresis, and PBMCs were isolated by Ficoll-Histopaque density gradient centrifugation and then cryopreserved in liquid nitrogen vapor phase. Purity and quantity of every magnetically sorted T cell population were checked by analytical flow cytometry. Genomic DNA was isolated from every sorted fraction and measured by UV absorbance on a Nanodrop 2000c.

From a lookup of the germline V gene, CDR1 and CDR2 are SGHVS and FQNEAQ. Ends trimmed: V by 5 bases, J by 4 bases; bases unmatched to a gene: 18. Measured from the cysteine to the phenylalanine, the CDR3 is 21 residues long. The read is trimmed to its CDR3 DNA, 63 bases read in frame from base 1. The entry originates in a study of shared clonotypes between healthy human individuals (dated by TCRdb to the early 2020s). Turning to the overall study: A couple of women and three men aged 18 to 49 years were included in the cohort. For each donor, CD4 naive and CD4 memory were each given three plates, CD8 naive was given two plates, and CD8 memory was given one plate. Between about 0.9 and 9 billion PBMCs per donor were obtained by leukapheresis. To increase sequencing depth and limit assay-specific biases, TCR repertoire library preparation and sequencing were carried out by different laboratories using diverse techniques. To estimate repertoire size and how much clonotypes are shared between individuals, the study performed deep sequencing of blood TCR repertoires from about five healthy adults. Broader findings and caveats from the paper: Sampling was restricted to blood, and TCR repertoires in tissue are likely to differ from TCR repertoires in blood. Pairwise subsampling indicated that sequencing depth was expected to affect the degree of clonotype sharing among donors. Compared with non-shared clonotypes, the clonotypes found in all four sorted-subset donors had higher generation probabilities. Around 5% of naive CD4, 3.5% of naive CD8, approximately 2.2% of memory CD4, and 0.35% to 0.5% of memory CD8 clonotypes were shared across a handful of donors. Incomplete sequencing was indicated by rarefaction of sorted-subset datasets, despite the large sequencing depth. Larger estimated clonotype richness was generally found for naive subsets than for memory subsets. Because the study included a small number of donors, the genetic and exposure-history diversity represented was limited.

Using the deep immunoSEQ assay, multiplex PCR amplified TCR CDR3 regions from genomic DNA. Genomic DNA extracted from each cell subset was distributed evenly over all wells of several immunoSEQ 96-well plates, and each plate served as one replicate. For sorted subsets, approximately 210 ng genomic DNA, equal to 25,000 to 35,000 T cell genomes, was loaded into each replicate PCR. Purified libraries were measured with a Qubit 3.0 fluorometer, size-checked on a Bioanalyzer 2100, and measured again with the KAPA Library Quantification kit. Every immunoSEQ 96-well plate was sequenced on a separate single-read 150-cycle Illumina NextSeq 550 flow cell. Concerning the study's data processing: Because only junctional sequences without quality scores were contained in the immunoSEQ output, filtering matching that applied to full-length reads could not be performed. Sequences were annotated with PyIR, a Python wrapper for IgBLAST v1.9, using IMGT germline references to assign V/J genes and CDR3. Reads were removed for weak V/J assignments (E-value above 1e-6), missing CDR3, stop codons, out-of-frame junctions, or ambiguous translated residues. A V3J clonotype was defined by an identical inferred V gene, J gene, and CDR3 amino acid sequence. Percentage overlap between repertoires was calculated by dividing the number of shared unique clonotypes by the size of the smaller repertoire. RTK rarefaction, the Chao1 estimator, and Recon v2.1 estimates of unobserved clonotypes were used to assess repertoire richness. OLGA was used to compute generation probabilities for all TCRbeta clonotypes that the gDNA method yielded from a handful of donors. TCRdb limited this immuneACCESS table to in-frame rearrangements with V and J called. A share of clones is missing; checked studies link under half to unresolved V genes, and the rest is unexplained. D and trimming were read from the DNA, whereas the V and J calls and clone size are those reported in that table. Present in this sample are some 2.4 million clones, over 85% of which were seen just once. More than 0.35% of the sample goes to the ten largest clones.

This receptor was obtained from a man between 18 and 29 years old in good health. Some clones in this sample may be carry-over from other donors' samples. Recombination connected TRBV7-8 to TRBJ2-1; 15 junctional bases match TRBD2. The sample comprised naive CD4+ T cells from PBMCs. Explained via the paper, the cell subset or site label denotes: CD45RA+ positively selected. The CDR3: CASSPHVVRTSGREGYNEQFF. The nucleotide sequence is given as TGTGCCAGCAGCCCCCACGTGGTTCGGACTAGCGGGAGGGAAGGATACAATGAGCAGTTCTTC.